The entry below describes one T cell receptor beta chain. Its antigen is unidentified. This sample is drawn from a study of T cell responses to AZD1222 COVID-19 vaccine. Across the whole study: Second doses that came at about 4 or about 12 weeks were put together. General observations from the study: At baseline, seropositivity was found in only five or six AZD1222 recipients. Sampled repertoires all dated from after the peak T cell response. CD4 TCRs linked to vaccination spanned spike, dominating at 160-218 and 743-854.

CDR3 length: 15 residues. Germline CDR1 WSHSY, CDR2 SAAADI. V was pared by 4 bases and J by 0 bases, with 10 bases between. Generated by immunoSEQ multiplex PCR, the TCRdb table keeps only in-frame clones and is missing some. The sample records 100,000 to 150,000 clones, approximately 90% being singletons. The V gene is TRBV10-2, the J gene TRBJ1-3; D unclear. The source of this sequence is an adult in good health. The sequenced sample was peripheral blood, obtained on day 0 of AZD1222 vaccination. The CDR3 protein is CASSGPLSSGNTIYF. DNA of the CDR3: TGCGCCAGCAGTGGGCCGCTAAGCTCTGGAAACACCATATATTTT.